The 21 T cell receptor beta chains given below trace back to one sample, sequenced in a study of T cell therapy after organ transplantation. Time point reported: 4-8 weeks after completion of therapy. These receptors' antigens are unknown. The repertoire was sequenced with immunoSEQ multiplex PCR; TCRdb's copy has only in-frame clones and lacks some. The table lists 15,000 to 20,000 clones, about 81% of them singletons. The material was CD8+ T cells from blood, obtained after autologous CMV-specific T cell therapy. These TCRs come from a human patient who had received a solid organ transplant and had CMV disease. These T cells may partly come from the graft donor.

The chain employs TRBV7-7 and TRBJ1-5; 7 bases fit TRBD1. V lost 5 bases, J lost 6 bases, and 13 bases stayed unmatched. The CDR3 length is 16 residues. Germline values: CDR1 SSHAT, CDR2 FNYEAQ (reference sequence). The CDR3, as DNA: TGTGCCAGCAGCGCCTTCAGGGGGGGGATATGTCAGCCCCAGCATTTT. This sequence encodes CASSAFRGGICQPQHF.

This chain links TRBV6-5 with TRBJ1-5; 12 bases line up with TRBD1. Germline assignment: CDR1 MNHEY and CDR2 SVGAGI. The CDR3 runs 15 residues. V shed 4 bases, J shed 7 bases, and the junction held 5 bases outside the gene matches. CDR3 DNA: TGTGCCAGCAGTTCGGGACAGGGGGCGGGCCAGCCCCAGCATTTT. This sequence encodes CASSSGQGAGQPQHF.

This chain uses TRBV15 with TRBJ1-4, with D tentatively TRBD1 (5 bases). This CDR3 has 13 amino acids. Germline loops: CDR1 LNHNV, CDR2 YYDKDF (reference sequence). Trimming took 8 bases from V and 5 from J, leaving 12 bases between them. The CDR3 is CATRQRLNEKLFF. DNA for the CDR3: TGTGCCACCCGACAGAGATTAAATGAAAAACTGTTTTTT. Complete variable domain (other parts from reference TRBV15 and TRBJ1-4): DAMVIQNPRYQVTQFGKPVTLSCSQTLNHNVMYWYQQKSSQAPKLLFHYYDKDFNNEADTPDNFQSRRPNTSFCFLDIRSPGLGDTAMYLCATRQRLNEKLFFGSGTQLSVL.

CDR3 in DNA: TGTGCCACCATCGACAGGGAGGGGGGAGAGACCCAGTACTTC. This encodes CATIDREGGETQYF. This chain joins TRBV15 and TRBJ2-5; D may match TRBD1 or TRBD2 (7 bases each). Per germline, CDR1 LNHNV and CDR2 YYDKDF (reference sequence). Trimming pared 7 bases from V and 4 bases from J, leaving 16 bases between. The CDR3 sequence is 14 residues long.

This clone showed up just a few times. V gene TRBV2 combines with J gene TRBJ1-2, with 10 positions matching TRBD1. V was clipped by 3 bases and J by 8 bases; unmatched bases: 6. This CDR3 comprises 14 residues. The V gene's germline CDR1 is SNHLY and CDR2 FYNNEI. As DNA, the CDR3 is TGTGCCAGCAGTGACGGACAGGGGGTTTGGGGCTACACCTTC. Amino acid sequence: CASSDGQGVWGYTF.

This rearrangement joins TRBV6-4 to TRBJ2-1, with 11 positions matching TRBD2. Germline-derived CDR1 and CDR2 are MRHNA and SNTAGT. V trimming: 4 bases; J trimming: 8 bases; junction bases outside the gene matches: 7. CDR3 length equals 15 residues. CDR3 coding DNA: TGTGCCAGCAGTGTAACTAGCGGGAGTATGTATGAGCAGTTCTTC. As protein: CASSVTSGSMYEQFF.

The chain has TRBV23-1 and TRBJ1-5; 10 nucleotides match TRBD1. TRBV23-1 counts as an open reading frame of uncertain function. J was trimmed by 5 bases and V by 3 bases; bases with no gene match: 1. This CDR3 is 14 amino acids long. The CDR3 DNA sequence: TGCGCCAGCAGTCAGACAGGGGGCTATCAGCCCCAGCATTTT. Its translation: CASSQTGGYQPQHF.

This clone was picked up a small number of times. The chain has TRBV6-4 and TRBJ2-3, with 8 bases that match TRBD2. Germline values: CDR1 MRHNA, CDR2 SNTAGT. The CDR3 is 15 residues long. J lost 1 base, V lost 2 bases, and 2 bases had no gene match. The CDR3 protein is CASSDGREGTDTQYF. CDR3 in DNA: TGTGCCAGCAGTGACGGGCGGGAGGGCACAGATACGCAGTATTTT.

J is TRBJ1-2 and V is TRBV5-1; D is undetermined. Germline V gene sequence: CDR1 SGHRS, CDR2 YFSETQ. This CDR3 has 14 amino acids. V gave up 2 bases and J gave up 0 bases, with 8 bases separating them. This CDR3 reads CASSLREANYGYTF. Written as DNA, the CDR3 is TGCGCCAGCAGCTTACGAGAAGCTAACTATGGCTACACCTTC.

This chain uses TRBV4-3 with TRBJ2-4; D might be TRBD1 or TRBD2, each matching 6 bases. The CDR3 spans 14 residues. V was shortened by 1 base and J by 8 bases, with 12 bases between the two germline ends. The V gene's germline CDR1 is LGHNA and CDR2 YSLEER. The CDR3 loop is CASSQVQGGDIQYF. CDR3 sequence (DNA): TGCGCCAGCAGCCAAGTACAGGGAGGTGACATTCAGTACTTC.

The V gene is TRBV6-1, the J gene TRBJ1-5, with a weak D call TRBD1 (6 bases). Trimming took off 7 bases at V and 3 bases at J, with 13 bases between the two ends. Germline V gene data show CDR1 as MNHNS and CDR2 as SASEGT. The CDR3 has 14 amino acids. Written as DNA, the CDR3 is TGTGCCAGCACTCTGGACAGAAACAATCAGCCCCAGCATTTT. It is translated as CASTLDRNNQPQHF.

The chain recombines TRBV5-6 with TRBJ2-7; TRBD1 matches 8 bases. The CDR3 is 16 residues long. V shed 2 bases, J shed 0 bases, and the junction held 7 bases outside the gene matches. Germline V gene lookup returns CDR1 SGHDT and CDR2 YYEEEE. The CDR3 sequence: CASSFRYRGSSYEQYF. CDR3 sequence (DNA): TGTGCCAGCAGCTTCCGGTACAGGGGGAGCTCCTACGAGCAGTACTTC.

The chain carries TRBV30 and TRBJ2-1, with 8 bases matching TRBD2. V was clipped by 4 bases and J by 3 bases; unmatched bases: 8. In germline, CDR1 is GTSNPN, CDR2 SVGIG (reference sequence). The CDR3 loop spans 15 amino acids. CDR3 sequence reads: CAWTPAGAVYNEQFF. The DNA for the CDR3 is TGTGCCTGGACCCCAGCGGGGGCCGTCTACAATGAGCAGTTCTTC.

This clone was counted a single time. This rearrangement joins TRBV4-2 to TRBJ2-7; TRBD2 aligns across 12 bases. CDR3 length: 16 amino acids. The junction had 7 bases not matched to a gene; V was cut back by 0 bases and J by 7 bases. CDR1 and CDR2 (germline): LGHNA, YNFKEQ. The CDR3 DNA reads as TGTGCCAGCAGCCAAGATTCGACTAGCGGGAGCCGGGAGCAGTACTTC. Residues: CASSQDSTSGSREQYF.

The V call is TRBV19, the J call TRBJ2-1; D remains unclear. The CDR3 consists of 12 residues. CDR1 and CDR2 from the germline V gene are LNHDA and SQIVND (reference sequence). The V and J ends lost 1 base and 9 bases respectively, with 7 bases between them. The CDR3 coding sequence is TGTGCCAGTAGTATAGTTGTCGGTGAGCAGTTCTTC. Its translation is CASSIVVGEQFF. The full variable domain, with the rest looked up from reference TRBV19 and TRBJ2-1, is DGGITQSPKYLFRKEGQNVTLSCEQNLNHDAMYWYRQDPGQGLRLIYYSQIVNDFQKGDIAEGYSVSREKKESFPLTVTSAQKNPTAFYLCASSIVVGEQFFGPGTRLTVL.

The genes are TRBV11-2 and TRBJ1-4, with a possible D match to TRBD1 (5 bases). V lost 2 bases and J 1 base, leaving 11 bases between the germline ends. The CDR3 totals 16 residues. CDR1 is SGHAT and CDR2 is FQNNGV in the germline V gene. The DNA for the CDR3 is TGTGCCAGCAGCTTACAATACGGGGGAACTAATGAAAAACTGTTTTTT. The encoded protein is CASSLQYGGTNEKLFF.

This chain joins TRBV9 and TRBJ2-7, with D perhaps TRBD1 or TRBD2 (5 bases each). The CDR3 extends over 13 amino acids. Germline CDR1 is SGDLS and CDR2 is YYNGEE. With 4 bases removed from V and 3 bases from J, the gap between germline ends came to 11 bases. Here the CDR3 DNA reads TGTGCCAGCAGCTTGGGACCAGGCTACGAGCAGTACTTC. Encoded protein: CASSLGPGYEQYF.

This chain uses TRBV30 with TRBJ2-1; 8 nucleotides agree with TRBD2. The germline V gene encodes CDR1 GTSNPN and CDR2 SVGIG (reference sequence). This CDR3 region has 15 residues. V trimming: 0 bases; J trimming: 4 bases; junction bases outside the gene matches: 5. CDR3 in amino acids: CAWSVSSGPYNEQFF. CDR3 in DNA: TGTGCCTGGAGTGTCTCTAGCGGGCCTTACAATGAGCAGTTCTTC.

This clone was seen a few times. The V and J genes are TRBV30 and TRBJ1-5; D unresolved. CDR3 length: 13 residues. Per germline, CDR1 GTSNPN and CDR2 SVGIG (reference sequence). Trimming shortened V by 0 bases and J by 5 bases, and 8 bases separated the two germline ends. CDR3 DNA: TGTGCCTGGAGTGTAAGTGGGCATCAGCCCCAGCATTTT. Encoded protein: CAWSVSGHQPQHF.

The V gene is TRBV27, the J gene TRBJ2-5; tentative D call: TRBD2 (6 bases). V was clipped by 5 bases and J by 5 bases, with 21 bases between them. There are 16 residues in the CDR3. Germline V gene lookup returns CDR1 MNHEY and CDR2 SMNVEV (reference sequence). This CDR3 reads CASSPRTLRGTETQYF. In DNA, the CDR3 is TGTGCCAGCAGTCCGCGAACCCTGCGGGGCACGGAGACCCAGTACTTC.

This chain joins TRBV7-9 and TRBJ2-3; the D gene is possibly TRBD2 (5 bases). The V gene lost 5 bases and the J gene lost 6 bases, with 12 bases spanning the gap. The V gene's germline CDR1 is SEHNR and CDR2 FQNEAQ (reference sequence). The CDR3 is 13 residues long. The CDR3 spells CASSTPRGDTQYF. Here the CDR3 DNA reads TGTGCCAGCAGCACCCCACGAGGGGATACGCAGTATTTT.